These 11 T cell receptor beta chains were all obtained from the same sample, sequenced in a study of somatic mutations in cytotoxic T cells in rheumatoid arthritis. The repertoire was sequenced with immunoSEQ multiplex PCR; TCRdb's copy has only in-frame clones and lacks some. The sample carries fewer than 20,000 clones, 74% recorded once. Sequencing was carried out using CD8+ T cells sorted from blood. Source of these receptors: a man in his sixties in good health.

This clone is a singleton in its sample. The CDR3 nucleotides read TGTGCCAGTAGTATAGCGGCGGCGCCTCCCCTCTACGAGCAGTACTTC. Translation: CASSIAAAPPLYEQYF. V usage is TRBV19 and J usage is TRBJ2-7; D is unresolved. The CDR3 has 16 amino acids. V dropped 1 base and J dropped 3 bases, with 16 bases sitting between them. Germline CDR1 is LNHDA and CDR2 is SQIVND (reference sequence). The full variable domain, in which reference TRBV19 and TRBJ2-7 provide the parts outside the CDR3, is DGGITQSPKYLFRKEGQNVTLSCEQNLNHDAMYWYRQDPGQGLRLIYYSQIVNDFQKGDIAEGYSVSREKKESFPLTVTSAQKNPTAFYLCASSIAAAPPLYEQYFGPGTRLTVT.

The gene calls are TRBV9 and TRBJ2-7; D might be TRBD1 (5 bases). Germline-derived CDR1 and CDR2 are SGDLS and YYNGEE. This CDR3 has 14 amino acids. V was trimmed by 4 bases and J by 0 bases, leaving 11 bases between them. DNA for the CDR3: TGTGCCAGCAGCTTAGAAGGGGACTCCTACGAGCAGTACTTC. It translates to CASSLEGDSYEQYF.

Here the CDR3 reads CASSLSNFQETQYF. The CDR3, as DNA: TGTGCCAGCAGCTTGTCGAACTTCCAAGAGACCCAGTACTTC. This sequence joins TRBV5-4 and TRBJ2-5; D call uncertain. The V and J ends lost 1 base and 1 base respectively, with 8 bases between them. CDR1 is SGHNT, CDR2 YYREEE, per germline (reference sequence). The CDR3 runs 14 residues.

This sequence joins TRBV7-9 and TRBJ2-1; TRBD2 might be the D (7 bases). The V end lost 5 bases, the J end lost 10 bases, and 18 bases lay between the germline ends. CDR3 length: 14 residues. CDR1 and CDR2 (germline): SEHNR, FQNEAQ (reference sequence). The CDR3: CASSPEAGRGEQFF. CDR3 bases: TGTGCCAGCAGCCCCGAGGCAGGGAGGGGGGAGCAGTTCTTC.

This chain links TRBV5-6 with TRBJ2-5; 9 bases align to TRBD2. This CDR3 has 18 amino acids. The germline CDR1 and CDR2 sequences are SGHDT and YYEEEE. J gave up 1 base and V 0 bases, and 10 bases lay outside the gene matches. CDR3 DNA sequence: TGTGCCAGCAGCTTGGACATAGAGCGGGAGGTAATCCAAGAGACCCAGTACTTC. Translating gives CASSLDIEREVIQETQYF.

This sequence joins TRBV19 and TRBJ2-7; possible D gene TRBD1, 6 bases. V was clipped by 5 bases and J by 6 bases, with 8 bases between them. The CDR3 sequence is 11 residues long. Looked up from germline, CDR1 is LNHDA and CDR2 is SQIVND (reference sequence). The CDR3, as DNA: TGTGCCAGTAGTCAAGGGGGCGAGCAGTACTTC. Residues: CASSQGGEQYF.

This sequence joins TRBV2 and TRBJ2-3; 9 bases line up with TRBD1. The V segment lost 5 bases and the J segment 3 bases; nucleotides outside the gene matches: 3. Germline V CDR1 and CDR2: SNHLY, FYNNEI. This CDR3 spans 14 amino acids. CDR3: CASSLGQGTDTQYF. CDR3 nucleotide sequence: TGTGCCAGCAGTCTGGGACAGGGTACAGATACGCAGTATTTT.

Comment on this clone: This sample also contains other DNA sequences that code for the same CDR3. J is TRBJ2-7 and V is TRBV13; D perhaps matches TRBD1 (6 bases). Trimming stripped 1 base from V and 5 bases from J, with 9 bases between. Germline V CDR1 and CDR2: PRHDT, FYEKMQ (reference sequence). This CDR3 comprises 13 residues. The CDR3 region is CASSLVSGDEQYF. In DNA, the CDR3 is TGTGCCAGCAGCTTAGTATCAGGGGACGAGCAGTACTTC.

The table lists this clone with a few counts. The J gene is TRBJ2-1, the V gene TRBV4-1; D is possibly TRBD2 (5 bases). In germline, CDR1 is MGHRA, CDR2 YSYEKL. V was cut by 1 base and J by 6 bases, with 10 bases left in between. The CDR3 is 14 residues long. CDR3 region: CASSQVLAPNEQFF. For the CDR3, the DNA is TGCGCCAGCAGCCAAGTGCTAGCCCCCAATGAGCAGTTCTTC.

The V gene is TRBV7-6, the J gene TRBJ2-1, with 7 bases lining up with TRBD2. Trimming took 5 bases from V and 2 from J; bases not matched to a gene: 6. Germline V gene sequence: CDR1 SGHVS, CDR2 FNYEAQ. The CDR3 has 15 residues. CDR3 sequence (DNA): TGTGCCAGCAGCCCCGAGACTAGCCCCTACAATGAGCAGTTCTTC. It yields the protein CASSPETSPYNEQFF.

The chain uses TRBV12-5 and TRBJ2-7; 10 nucleotides agree with TRBD1. The CDR3 loop spans 16 amino acids. V shed 2 bases, J shed 4 bases, and the junction held 8 bases outside the gene matches. Germline V gene sequence: CDR1 LGHNT, CDR2 FRNRAP. The CDR3 sequence is CASGLMIPGQGYEQYF. For the CDR3, the DNA is TGTGCTAGTGGTTTGATGATACCGGGACAGGGGTACGAGCAGTACTTC.